Here is one TCR beta chain with its context. These data originate in a study of blood T cells in healthy people across ages. A second PCR, run for 7 to 11 cycles, used a sample-barcoded 5' primer plus a J-beta primer mix. TCRdb ran MiXCR on the 5' RACE reads and lists one entry per CDR3 protein. The sample includes some 690,000 distinct CDR3 sequences, 20% to 25% of them seen just once. Germline-derived CDR1 and CDR2 are DFQATT and SNEGSKA (reference sequence). J gave up 5 bases and V 5 bases, and 7 bases lay outside the gene matches. The CDR3 runs to 13 residues. Each donor had ten milliliters of peripheral blood drawn. Isolation of PBMCs gave at least 6.5 million cells per sample.

V usage is TRBV20-1 and J usage is TRBJ2-7; 9 nucleotides align to TRBD2. The sequenced material came from blood. The TCR comes from a man in his 70s in good health. Here the CDR3 DNA reads TGCAGTGCTCCTAGAGCGGGGGGCGACGAGCAGTACTTC. The encoded protein is CSAPRAGGDEQYF.